The TCR beta chain described here comes from a study of OX40 agonist ivuxolimab in advanced cancers. Study-level points and caveats: In the 0.1 to 3.0 mg/kg range, CD4+ and CD8+ blood T cells had expanded clonally by week 6. Also showing low normalized T-cell clonal expansion were some of the nonresponders.

Assay used: immunoSEQ multiplex PCR; TCRdb lists only in-frame clones, some missing. The sample contains more than 80,000 clones, approximately 88% of which appear only once. On this clone itself: Antigen specificity is unknown.

CDR1 MNHNY and CDR2 SVGAGI come from the germline V gene (reference sequence). There are 11 residues in the CDR3. Trimming took off 5 bases at V and 3 bases at J, with 2 bases between the two ends. The receptor comes from an adult with an advanced solid tumor such as melanoma, head and neck, liver or kidney cancer. The material was CD4+ or CD8+ T cells sorted from blood, obtained in a trial of the OX40 agonist ivuxolimab. The genes are TRBV6-6 and TRBJ1-3; no definite D call. Here the CDR3 DNA reads TGTGCCAGCAGTGGTGGAAACACCATATATTTT. It yields the protein CASSGGNTIYF.